The rows below give T cell receptor beta chains drawn from one sample of a study of blood T cell repertoires in COVID-19. Using immunoSEQ multiplex PCR, the repertoire was profiled, and TCRdb retains in-frame clones only, with some absent. This sample yields fewer than 100,000 clones, of which around 86% are seen a single time; around 5.3% belongs to the top ten. The source material was peripheral blood. The receptors shown here come from a woman older than 75 with acute or convalescent COVID-19. Both conserved end residues are part of each CDR3. A D gene is named only where the DNA matches it firmly. For some rows the clone size is stated as once, few or many, or as a class when expanded; others skip it.

V gene: TRBV5-1; D gene: TRBD2; clone size: -; J gene: TRBJ2-1; CDR3 DNA: TGCGCCAGCAGCTTCCGGACTAGCGTGTCCTCCTACAATGAGCAGTTCTTC; CDR3 protein: CASSFRTSVSSYNEQFF
V gene: TRBV2; D gene: -; clone size: -; J gene: TRBJ2-7; CDR3 DNA: TGTGCCAGCAGTGAATCTTGGGGCAGGGGAGGGTACGAGCAGTACTTC; CDR3 protein: CASSESWGRGGYEQYF
V gene: TRBV6-5; D gene: TRBD2; clone size: -; J gene: TRBJ2-5; CDR3 DNA: TGTGCCAGTCACGGGTCCGGGGGGTTGGAGACCCAGTACTTC; CDR3 protein: CASHGSGGLETQYF
V gene: TRBV4-2; D gene: TRBD1; clone size: -; J gene: TRBJ2-7; CDR3 DNA: TGTGCCAGCAGCCAAGATAGGACAGGGGGCGAGCAGTACTTC; CDR3 protein: CASSQDRTGGEQYF
V gene: TRBV30; D gene: TRBD1; clone size: once; J gene: TRBJ1-2; CDR3 DNA: TGTGCCTGGAAACCCCGGGACAGGGGTTCGAGCTATGGCTACACCTTC; CDR3 protein: CAWKPRDRGSSYGYTF
V gene: TRBV13; D gene: TRBD1; clone size: once; J gene: TRBJ1-2; CDR3 DNA: TGTGCCAGCAGCTTCCTACAGGGGGCCGACTATGGCTACACCTTC; CDR3 protein: CASSFLQGADYGYTF
V gene: TRBV7-6; D gene: -; clone size: -; J gene: TRBJ1-5; CDR3 DNA: TGTGCCAGCAGCTTAGAACGGAATCAGCCCCAGCATTTT; CDR3 protein: CASSLERNQPQHF
V gene: TRBV18; D gene: -; clone size: -; J gene: TRBJ2-1; CDR3 DNA: TGTGCCAGCTCGCGATCCACTACAAGGGGGAATGAGCAGTTCTTC; CDR3 protein: CASSRSTTRGNEQFF
V gene: TRBV29-1; D gene: TRBD2; clone size: -; J gene: TRBJ2-7; CDR3 DNA: TGCAGCGTTGAAAGGACTAGCGGGAGTGACGAGCAGTACTTC; CDR3 protein: CSVERTSGSDEQYF
V gene: TRBV7-2; D gene: -; clone size: -; J gene: TRBJ2-2; CDR3 DNA: TGTGCCAGCAGCCCCCAGGGGGGTTCGAACACCGGGGAGCTGTTTTTT; CDR3 protein: CASSPQGGSNTGELFF
V gene: TRBV5-1; D gene: -; clone size: -; J gene: TRBJ2-1; CDR3 DNA: TGCGCCAGCAGCTACCAGGGGATTGGGTACAATGAGCAGTTCTTC; CDR3 protein: CASSYQGIGYNEQFF
V gene: TRBV6-2/TRBV6-3; D gene: TRBD1; clone size: -; J gene: TRBJ1-3; CDR3 DNA: TGTGCCAGCAGTTACGCCGGGACAGGGGTCGGAAACACCATATATTTT; CDR3 protein: CASSYAGTGVGNTIYF
V gene: TRBV7-9; D gene: TRBD2; clone size: -; J gene: TRBJ2-7; CDR3 DNA: TGTGCCAGCAGCGAGGGCGGGGGGCCGATCTACGAGCAGTACTTC; CDR3 protein: CASSEGGGPIYEQYF
V gene: TRBV11-3; D gene: TRBD1; clone size: -; J gene: TRBJ2-1; CDR3 DNA: TGTGCCAGCAGCTCCGTACACGGGACAGGGGCCTACAATGAGCAGTTCTTC; CDR3 protein: CASSSVHGTGAYNEQFF
V gene: TRBV7-9; D gene: TRBD1; clone size: -; J gene: TRBJ1-1; CDR3 DNA: TGTGCCAGCAGCGAACGACAGGGTGGTACTGAAGCTTTCTTT; CDR3 protein: CASSERQGGTEAFF
V gene: TRBV9; D gene: TRBD1; clone size: -; J gene: TRBJ1-2; CDR3 DNA: TGTGCCAGCAGCGTGACAGGGGGGAGTGGCTACACCTTC; CDR3 protein: CASSVTGGSGYTF
V gene: TRBV4-2; D gene: TRBD2; clone size: -; J gene: TRBJ2-1; CDR3 DNA: TGTGCCAGCAGCCAAGAGACTAGCGGCCCCCTTAATGAGCAGTTCTTC; CDR3 protein: CASSQETSGPLNEQFF
V gene: TRBV6-6; D gene: -; clone size: once; J gene: TRBJ1-6; CDR3 DNA: TGTGCCAGCAGTGGAGACCCGAATAATTCACCCCTCCACTTT; CDR3 protein: CASSGDPNNSPLHF
V gene: TRBV5-5; D gene: -; clone size: -; J gene: TRBJ1-5; CDR3 DNA: TGTGCCAGCAGCTTGGAGTCGGCAGGGGTATTCTATAGCAATCAGCCCCAGCATTTT; CDR3 protein: CASSLESAGVFYSNQPQHF
V gene: TRBV4-2; D gene: TRBD2; clone size: few; J gene: TRBJ2-1; CDR3 DNA: TGTGCCAGCAGCCAAGGACTAGCGGCCAATGAGCAGTTCTTC; CDR3 protein: CASSQGLAANEQFF
V gene: TRBV19; D gene: TRBD1; clone size: -; J gene: TRBJ1-2; CDR3 DNA: TGTGCCAGTAGTATGGTGACAGGGACAACTAACTATGGCTACACCTTC; CDR3 protein: CASSMVTGTTNYGYTF
V gene: TRBV15; D gene: TRBD1; clone size: few; J gene: TRBJ1-4; CDR3 DNA: TGTGCCACCAGCACCCGACAGGGTGTCTCCGCAACTAATGAAAAACTGTTTTTT; CDR3 protein: CATSTRQGVSATNEKLFF
V gene: TRBV19; D gene: -; clone size: -; J gene: TRBJ1-2; CDR3 DNA: TGTGCCAGTAGTATAGATCTTTTGCGTGGCAGGTCTGATGAAGGCTACACCTTC; CDR3 protein: CASSIDLLRGRSDEGYTF
V gene: TRBV5-1; D gene: TRBD2; clone size: -; J gene: TRBJ2-2; CDR3 DNA: TGCGCCAGCAGCCCTGGGGCTAGCGGGAGTATGGGGGAGCTGTTTTTT; CDR3 protein: CASSPGASGSMGELFF
V gene: TRBV27; D gene: TRBD2; clone size: -; J gene: TRBJ2-1; CDR3 DNA: TGTGCCAGCAGTCGGGGACTAGCGGGATACAATGAGCAGTTCTTC; CDR3 protein: CASSRGLAGYNEQFF
V gene: TRBV29-1; D gene: TRBD2; clone size: -; J gene: TRBJ2-1; CDR3 DNA: TGCAGCGTCGGGATGGCGGGGGGGAGCTCCTACAATGAGCAGTTCTTC; CDR3 protein: CSVGMAGGSSYNEQFF
V gene: TRBV6-2/TRBV6-3; D gene: -; clone size: few; J gene: TRBJ1-1; CDR3 DNA: TGTGCCAGCAGCCTCGTCCGCACTGAAGCTTTCTTT; CDR3 protein: CASSLVRTEAFF
V gene: TRBV14; D gene: -; clone size: -; J gene: TRBJ1-3; CDR3 DNA: TGTGCCAGCAGCCCCCTAGCAGGACTACCTGGGGAAAACACCATATATTTT; CDR3 protein: CASSPLAGLPGENTIYF
V gene: TRBV5-1; D gene: TRBD2; clone size: -; J gene: TRBJ2-3; CDR3 DNA: TGCGCCAGCACCCCTCTAGCGGGAGGTCAGGGGGGTACGCAGTATTTT; CDR3 protein: CASTPLAGGQGGTQYF
V gene: TRBV7-3; D gene: -; clone size: -; J gene: TRBJ2-3; CDR3 DNA: TGTGCCAGCAGCCTCTACGGGATGGGTACGCAGTATTTT; CDR3 protein: CASSLYGMGTQYF
V gene: TRBV27; D gene: TRBD1; clone size: few; J gene: TRBJ1-2; CDR3 DNA: TGTGCCAGCAAACCACAGGGGATCTATGGCTACACCTTC; CDR3 protein: CASKPQGIYGYTF
V gene: TRBV18; D gene: -; clone size: -; J gene: TRBJ2-1; CDR3 DNA: TGTGCCAGCTCACCCCCCGGGCAGGGGAACAATGAGCAGTTCTTC; CDR3 protein: CASSPPGQGNNEQFF
V gene: TRBV30; D gene: -; clone size: -; J gene: TRBJ2-3; CDR3 DNA: TGTGCCACCTCGGGTTCGGATACGCAGTATTTT; CDR3 protein: CATSGSDTQYF
V gene: TRBV7-9; D gene: TRBD1; clone size: -; J gene: TRBJ1-6; CDR3 DNA: TGTGCCAGCAGCTTGGCCGGACAGGGGTATAATTCACCCCTCCACTTT; CDR3 protein: CASSLAGQGYNSPLHF
V gene: TRBV3-1/TRBV3-2; D gene: -; clone size: -; J gene: TRBJ2-1; CDR3 DNA: TGTGCCAGCAGCCAAGACGGGGGAGTAGGGCAGTTCTTC; CDR3 protein: CASSQDGGVGQFF
V gene: TRBV15; D gene: -; clone size: -; J gene: TRBJ2-2; CDR3 DNA: TGTGCCACCAGCAGAGTAGGAGGCAGGCCCGACACCGGGGAGCTGTTTTTT; CDR3 protein: CATSRVGGRPDTGELFF
V gene: TRBV7-8; D gene: -; clone size: -; J gene: TRBJ1-2; CDR3 DNA: TGTGCCAGCAGCTTCTTCCCTCGCGGGGCGCTAAGGGACTATGGCTACACCTTC; CDR3 protein: CASSFFPRGALRDYGYTF
V gene: TRBV3-1/TRBV3-2; D gene: -; clone size: once; J gene: TRBJ1-2; CDR3 DNA: TGTGCCACGCGAGTACCGGGGGGCTACACCTTC; CDR3 protein: CATRVPGGYTF
V gene: TRBV28; D gene: TRBD1; clone size: -; J gene: TRBJ1-1; CDR3 DNA: TGTGCCAGCAGTTTGGCCGGGACAGAGTTCTCGAACACTGAAGCTTTCTTT; CDR3 protein: CASSLAGTEFSNTEAFF
V gene: TRBV7-9; D gene: TRBD1; clone size: -; J gene: TRBJ2-5; CDR3 DNA: TGTGCCAGCAGCTTAGGGACAGGGATAACGGAGACCCAGTACTTC; CDR3 protein: CASSLGTGITETQYF
V gene: TRBV27; D gene: TRBD1; clone size: -; J gene: TRBJ1-5; CDR3 DNA: TGTGCCAGCAGTACACGGACAGGGTGGGGCAATCAGCCCCAGCATTTT; CDR3 protein: CASSTRTGWGNQPQHF